The 16 T cell receptor beta chains presented below share a single source sample, sequenced in a study of regulatory T cells in long-lasting Graves disease. Time point specified: newly diagnosed GD, antithyroid drugs for less than 3 months. There was RNA extracted from PBMCs, and the TCR library was made from it. The authors built TCR beta libraries using iRepertoire HTBI primers and Arm-PCR of CDR3 regions. MiXCR, applied by TCRdb to the multiplex PCR reads, yields one record per CDR3 protein. The repertoire has under 800,000 distinct CDR3 sequences, 15% to 20% of them found once; the top ten carry about 20%. The sample was also linked to a second study, of T cells in Graves' hyperthyroidism and ophthalmopathy.

The starting material was peripheral blood mononuclear cells (PBMCs), obtained at new diagnosis, from a patient treated with antithyroid drugs. The receptors shown here come from a woman aged 25-40 years with Graves disease.

This clonotype was seen only a few times. The rearrangement links TRBV19 to TRBJ2-7; 7 positions match TRBD1. V lost 4 bases, J lost 5 bases, and 5 bases stayed unmatched. Germline lookup yields CDR1 LNHDA and CDR2 SQIVND (reference sequence). CDR3 size: 13 residues. Written as DNA, the CDR3 is TGTGCCAGTAGTAGAGGACAGGTCCACGAGCAGTACTTC. It encodes CASSRGQVHEQYF.

This clonotype was found many times. J is TRBJ2-1 and V is TRBV20-1; D is unclear. This CDR3 has 13 amino acids. Trimming stripped 2 bases from V and 4 bases from J, with 9 bases between. Germline CDR1 reads DFQATT; CDR2 reads SNEGSKA (reference sequence). The CDR3 sequence: CSARLGGYNEQFF. The CDR3, as DNA: TGCAGTGCTAGACTAGGTGGTTACAATGAGCAGTTCTTC.

In this sample, this clonotype turned up a few times. The CDR3 spells CASRKLAAEGDEQFF. Here the CDR3 DNA reads TGTGCCAGCAGAAAGCTAGCGGCCGAAGGCGATGAGCAGTTCTTC. The chain recombines TRBV12-3 or TRBV12-4 with TRBJ2-1, with 7 bases matching TRBD2. This CDR3 region has 15 residues. V was clipped by 6 bases and J by 8 bases; unmatched bases: 13.

V usage is TRBV30 and J usage is TRBJ1-6, with unresolved D. The V end lost 3 bases, the J end lost 4 bases, and 7 bases lay between the germline ends. The germline gives CDR1 GTSNPN, CDR2 SVGIG (reference sequence). The CDR3 covers 13 residues. CDR3 DNA sequence: TGTGCCTGGAGGACATCATATAATTCACCCCTCCACTTT. This translates into CAWRTSYNSPLHF.

The J gene is TRBJ2-7, the V gene TRBV20-1, with D hard to call. The germline CDR1 and CDR2 sequences are DFQATT and SNEGSKA (reference sequence). V was cut by 2 bases and J by 2 bases, with 10 bases left in between. This CDR3 contains 13 residues. The CDR3 coding sequence is TGCAGTGCTAGAAGAAGGACCACCTACGAGCAGTACTTC. Translation: CSARRRTTYEQYF.

Ten or more counts support this clonotype. The chain links TRBV3-1 to TRBJ2-3; 10 nucleotides match TRBD2. The ends lost 1 base at V and 5 bases at J; junction bases unmatched: 6. CDR1 and CDR2 from the germline V gene are LGHDT and YNNKEL (reference sequence). This CDR3 comprises 16 residues. CDR3 in amino acids: CASSQAAGGYKDTQYF. CDR3 DNA sequence: TGTGCCAGCAGCCAAGCAGCGGGAGGGTATAAAGATACGCAGTATTTT.

This clonotype was observed many times. The J gene is TRBJ2-3, the V gene TRBV7-3; 7 positions match TRBD1. The CDR3 has 15 amino acids. V lost 5 bases, J lost 1 base, and 6 bases stayed unmatched. The V gene's germline CDR1 is SGHTA and CDR2 FQGTGA. CDR3 DNA: TGTGCCAGCAGCCCTACCGGACAGGGCACAGATACGCAGTATTTT. This gives the protein CASSPTGQGTDTQYF.

This clonotype was observed at least ten times. The genes are TRBV27 and TRBJ2-7; 8 bases match TRBD2. This CDR3 is 14 amino acids long. Trimming took 6 bases from V and 5 from J; bases not matched to a gene: 9. The V gene's germline CDR1 is MNHEY and CDR2 SMNVEV (reference sequence). The CDR3 sequence: CASRHLAGDHEQYF. DNA for the CDR3: TGTGCCAGCAGACACCTAGCGGGCGACCACGAGCAGTACTTC.

This clonotype occurred many times. The gene calls are TRBV24-1 and TRBJ2-1; 8 bases are shared with TRBD1. This CDR3 comprises 14 residues. The germline gives CDR1 KGHDR, CDR2 SFDVKD. The V gene end was trimmed by 8 bases and the J gene end by 5 bases; junction bases not matched to a gene: 7. DNA for the CDR3: TGTGCCACCACTGGAACAGGGGGGAACAATGAGCAGTTCTTC. Its translation: CATTGTGGNNEQFF.

The rearrangement joins TRBV7-2 to TRBJ2-3, with 7 bases identical to TRBD1. Germline lookup yields CDR1 SGHTA and CDR2 FQGNSA. The CDR3 extends over 16 amino acids. Losses at the gene ends were 1 base for V and 0 bases for J; bases not matched to a gene: 4. The CDR3 loop is CASSLGGDRSTDTQYF. The CDR3 DNA sequence: TGTGCCAGCAGCTTAGGAGGGGACAGAAGCACAGATACGCAGTATTTT.

This clonotype was recorded many times. The rearrangement joins TRBV20-1 to TRBJ1-1; D might be TRBD1 (5 bases). V was clipped by 3 bases and J by 6 bases, with 14 bases between them. Germline assignment: CDR1 DFQATT and CDR2 SNEGSKA (reference sequence). The CDR3 loop spans 13 amino acids. The CDR3: CSASGGLVPEAFF. The CDR3, as DNA: TGCAGTGCTAGTGGGGGTCTGGTACCTGAAGCTTTCTTT.

This clonotype was detected a few times. The CDR3 nucleotides are TGTGCCAGCAGCAATACCGGGACAGGGTGGAATGAGCAGTTCTTC. Translating it yields CASSNTGTGWNEQFF. V usage is TRBV11-2 and J usage is TRBJ2-1; 9 bases are shared with TRBD1. This CDR3 comprises 15 residues. Looked up from germline, CDR1 is SGHAT and CDR2 is FQNNGV. V lost 5 bases and J lost 7; bases outside the gene matches: 9.

This clonotype was seen many times. The V call is TRBV7-2, the J call TRBJ1-1; 9 bases agree with TRBD1. With 7 bases clipped from V and 0 bases from J, the junction kept 9 bases outside the gene matches. This CDR3 comprises 16 residues. The germline gives CDR1 SGHTA, CDR2 FQGNSA. CDR3 residues: CASMPGQGSMNTEAFF. The CDR3, as DNA: TGTGCCAGCATGCCGGGACAGGGAAGCATGAACACTGAAGCTTTCTTT.

The chain employs TRBV12-3 or TRBV12-4 and TRBJ2-1; D is undetermined. Trimming cost V 3 bases and J 8 bases, with 17 bases left between them. The CDR3 is 15 residues long. The DNA for the CDR3 is TGTGCCAGCAGTTTTGGTCCTCGTAGTGGGGATGAGCAGTTCTTC. Its protein is CASSFGPRSGDEQFF.

This rearrangement joins TRBV12-3 or TRBV12-4 to TRBJ1-3; D remains ambiguous. The CDR3 has 14 amino acids. Trimming stripped 7 bases from V and 0 bases from J, with 10 bases between. The CDR3: CASTRANSGNTIYF. The CDR3 nucleotides are TGTGCCAGCACCCGGGCCAACTCTGGAAACACCATATATTTT.

The chain links TRBV29-1 to TRBJ2-1; tentatively, D is TRBD1 or TRBD2 (6 bases each). CDR1 is SQVTM, CDR2 ANQGSEA, per germline. The CDR3 totals 12 residues. V gave up 7 bases and J gave up 9 bases, with 16 bases separating them. Here the CDR3 reads CSGEEQGTEQFF. Written as DNA, the CDR3 is TGCAGCGGGGAGGAACAGGGAACTGAGCAGTTCTTC.